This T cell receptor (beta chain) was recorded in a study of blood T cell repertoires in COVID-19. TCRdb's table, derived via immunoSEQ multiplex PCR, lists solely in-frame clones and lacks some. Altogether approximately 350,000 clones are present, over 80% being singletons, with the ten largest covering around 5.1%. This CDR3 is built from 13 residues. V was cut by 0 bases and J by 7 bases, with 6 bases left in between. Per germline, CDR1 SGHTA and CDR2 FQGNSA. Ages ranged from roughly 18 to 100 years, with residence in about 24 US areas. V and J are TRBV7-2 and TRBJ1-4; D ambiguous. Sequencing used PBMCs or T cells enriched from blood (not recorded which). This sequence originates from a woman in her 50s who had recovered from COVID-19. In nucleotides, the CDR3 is TGTGCCAGCAGCTTAGCCCGGTTTGAAAAACTGTTTTTT. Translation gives CASSLARFEKLFF.